The 28 T cell receptor beta chains below come from one sample, sequenced in a study of cytomegalovirus exposure and HLA in healthy donors. The PCR used 60 Vbeta and 13 Jbeta primers. Clones were read by immunoSEQ multiplex PCR, and TCRdb kept only the in-frame ones, dropping some. The sample contains 150,000 to 200,000 clones, over 60% of which appear only once. The sequencing sample was made of PBMCs. The receptors originated from a woman between 50 and 59 years old in good health and CMV-seronegative.

CDR3 in amino acids: CASRRLGQGNSPLHF. CDR3 in DNA: TGTGCCAGCAGACGACTGGGACAGGGTAATTCACCCCTCCACTTT. The chain is built from TRBV6-5 and TRBJ1-6, with TRBD1 identical over 9 bases. Germline trimming cut 6 bases from V and 6 bases from J; bases unmatched to any gene: 6. The CDR3 totals 15 residues. Per the germline V gene, CDR1 is MNHEY and CDR2 is SVGAGI.

In DNA form, the CDR3 reads TGTGCCAGCAGCCCCAGGACAGGCAGGGGGGTGAACACCGGGGAGCTGTTTTTT. Translated: CASSPRTGRGVNTGELFF. The chain combines TRBV7-2 with TRBJ2-2; D is perhaps TRBD1 (7 bases). Trimming removed 5 bases at V and 1 base at J, with 20 bases between. The CDR3 loop spans 18 amino acids. Germline V gene sequence: CDR1 SGHTA, CDR2 FQGNSA.

This rearrangement joins TRBV6-5 to TRBJ1-5; the match to TRBD1 covers 8 bases. Germline-derived CDR1 and CDR2 are MNHEY and SVGAGI. The ends lost 7 bases at V and 7 bases at J; junction bases unmatched: 12. This CDR3 is built from 15 residues. DNA for the CDR3: TGTGCCAGCATGGACGTACGAAACAGGGGGCAGCCCCAGCATTTT. Translating gives CASMDVRNRGQPQHF.

The chain carries TRBV27 and TRBJ1-1, with D unresolved. This CDR3 contains 15 residues. CDR1 is MNHEY, CDR2 SMNVEV, per germline (reference sequence). The germline V and J ends were trimmed by 1 base and 12 bases, with 21 bases remaining between them. DNA for the CDR3: TGTGCCAGCAGTTTATGGGCGGGTGAACAGTTAAAGACTTTCTTT. Amino acids: CASSLWAGEQLKTFF.

The chain uses TRBV19 and TRBJ2-1; 9 bases are a match to TRBD2. The CDR3 sequence is 14 residues long. From germline, CDR1 is LNHDA and CDR2 SQIVND (reference sequence). Trimming at V came to 8 bases and at J to 9 bases, leaving 11 bases not matched to a gene. This CDR3 reads CASDTAGGRIEQFF. The DNA of the CDR3 is TGTGCCAGTGACACTGCGGGAGGGCGTATTGAGCAGTTCTTC.

The chain links TRBV19 to TRBJ1-5, with D tentatively TRBD1 (6 bases). The germline CDR1 and CDR2 sequences are LNHDA and SQIVND (reference sequence). V was clipped by 1 base and J by 4 bases, with 8 bases between them. This CDR3 has 14 residues. DNA of the CDR3: TGTGCCAGTAGTATAGGTACAGGGAATCAGCCCCAGCATTTT. Translated, it gives CASSIGTGNQPQHF.

The genes are TRBV30 and TRBJ2-1, with 7 nucleotides matching TRBD1. The ends lost 2 bases at V and 7 bases at J; junction bases unmatched: 2. Germline-derived CDR1 and CDR2 are GTSNPN and SVGIG (reference sequence). The CDR3 is made up of 12 amino acids. The CDR3, as DNA: TGTGCCTGGAGTAGGGGGCAGAATGAGCAGTTCTTC. Translated: CAWSRGQNEQFF.

This clone came up a few times. Other DNA sequences in the sample encode the same CDR3. This chain links TRBV18 with TRBJ2-7; no clear D gene. This CDR3 is built from 13 residues. V lost 3 bases and J 4 bases, leaving 10 bases between the germline ends. Germline V gene lookup returns CDR1 KGHSH and CDR2 LQKENI. The CDR3 protein is CASSPSAGYEQYF. Here the CDR3 DNA reads TGTGCCAGCTCACCCAGTGCAGGTTACGAGCAGTACTTC.

V gene TRBV9 combines with J gene TRBJ2-1, with TRBD2 as a possible D gene (6 bases). V gave up 0 bases and J gave up 2 bases, with 21 bases separating them. The germline V gene has CDR1 SGDLS and CDR2 YYNGEE. The CDR3 extends over 19 amino acids. CDR3 region: CASSVASSPRELPYNEQFF. The CDR3 DNA sequence: TGTGCCAGCAGCGTAGCTTCCTCTCCTCGGGAGTTGCCCTACAATGAGCAGTTCTTC.

The V and J genes are TRBV4-3 and TRBJ1-1; D gene unclear. Germline V lookup: CDR1 LGHNA, CDR2 YSLEER. The CDR3 has 15 amino acids. V gave up 0 bases and J gave up 5 bases, with 13 bases separating them. CDR3 amino acids: CASSQDEVPGTEAFF. The DNA for the CDR3 is TGCGCCAGCAGCCAAGACGAGGTTCCGGGGACTGAAGCTTTCTTT.

This clone appeared once. The rearrangement uses TRBV27 and TRBJ2-7; 9 bases map to TRBD1. Germline V CDR1 and CDR2: MNHEY, SMNVEV (reference sequence). The junction had 4 bases not matched to a gene; V was cut back by 5 bases and J by 11 bases. The CDR3 totals 11 residues. CDR3 nucleotides: TGTGCCAGCAGTCGACAGGGGGAAGAGTACTTC. Its translation is CASSRQGEEYF.

V is TRBV7-2 and J is TRBJ2-5, with D possibly TRBD2 on 5 matching bases. Trimming left V 1 base short and J 9 bases short, with 15 bases between. In germline, CDR1 is SGHTA, CDR2 FQGNSA. The CDR3 runs to 14 residues. The chain's CDR3 is CASSLGERQTAQYF. The CDR3 region has the DNA TGTGCCAGCAGCTTAGGCGAGCGGCAGACGGCCCAGTACTTC.

This clone has only a few counts. CDR3 region: CASSEWAGTPDTQYF. The DNA of the CDR3 is TGTGCCAGCAGTGAATGGGCGGGGACGCCAGATACGCAGTATTTT. The rearrangement uses TRBV6-1 and TRBJ2-3; D possibly corresponds to TRBD2 (6 bases). Germline V gene sequence: CDR1 MNHNS, CDR2 SASEGT. Trimming pared 2 bases from V and 4 bases from J, leaving 13 bases between. The CDR3 covers 15 residues.

V usage is TRBV28 and J usage is TRBJ2-7; TRBD2 aligns across 9 bases. With 7 bases clipped from V and 4 bases from J, the junction kept 5 bases outside the gene matches. CDR1 MDHEN and CDR2 SYDVKM come from the germline V gene. The CDR3 extends over 13 amino acids. The CDR3 sequence is CASTLGLAYEQYF. In DNA form, the CDR3 reads TGTGCCAGCACCTTAGGACTAGCGTACGAGCAGTACTTC.

There are a few counts of this clone. J is TRBJ2-7 and V is TRBV2; D unclear. This CDR3 comprises 13 residues. V gave up 3 bases and J gave up 0 bases, with 6 bases separating them. Germline V gene data show CDR1 as SNHLY and CDR2 as FYNNEI. The CDR3, as DNA: TGTGCCAGCAGTGACAGCGACTCCTACGAGCAGTACTTC. It encodes CASSDSDSYEQYF.

This clone has just one count. Relative to the germline gene, one junction end is altered; a read error may explain this. CDR3 region: CASSAASSGRAGEQFF. The CDR3 DNA reads as TGTGCTAGCAGCGCCGCCTCTAGCGGGAGGGCAGGAGAGCAGTTCTTC. The genes are TRBV7-7 and TRBJ2-1; 12 bases are shared with TRBD2. The CDR3 is made up of 16 amino acids. CDR1 and CDR2 from the germline V gene are SSHAT and FNYEAQ (reference sequence).

This chain joins TRBV19 and TRBJ1-5; D call uncertain. Looked up from germline, CDR1 is LNHDA and CDR2 is SQIVND (reference sequence). This CDR3 is built from 14 residues. The ends were cut back, 7 bases at V and 0 bases at J, with 10 bases in the middle. The CDR3 here is CASTRRDSNQPQHF. DNA of the CDR3: TGTGCCAGTACGCGTCGGGATAGCAATCAGCCCCAGCATTTT.

This chain links TRBV7-9 with TRBJ2-3, with D uncertain. The ends were cut back, 2 bases at V and 8 bases at J, with 5 bases in the middle. There are 11 residues in the CDR3. Germline values: CDR1 SEHNR, CDR2 FQNEAQ (reference sequence). This CDR3 is CASSLTGTQYF. CDR3 DNA: TGTGCCAGCAGCTTAACGGGTACGCAGTATTTT.

This chain links TRBV7-2 with TRBJ2-7; weak D call: TRBD1 (6 bases). The CDR3 has 15 amino acids. V lost 4 bases to trimming and J lost 2 bases, with 15 bases between them. Germline V CDR1 and CDR2: SGHTA, FQGNSA. In DNA form, the CDR3 reads TGTGCCAGCAGCTCCATACAGGGAGTCCCCTACGAGCAGTACTTC. The encoded protein is CASSSIQGVPYEQYF.

In its sample, this clone was seen once. The chain combines TRBV18 with TRBJ2-7; 8 nucleotides agree with TRBD1. The J segment lost 1 base and the V segment lost 5 bases, leaving 16 bases of the junction unmatched. This CDR3 contains 18 residues. Germline V CDR1 and CDR2: KGHSH, LQKENI. CDR3 residues: CASSSGGQALLSSYEQYF. Here the CDR3 DNA reads TGTGCCAGCTCATCCGGGGGACAGGCACTATTAAGTTCCTACGAGCAGTACTTC.

There are a few counts of this clone. CDR3 coding DNA: TGCGCCAGCAGCCAAGAACCGGGAGGTGTACAGGGCGAGCAGTTCTTC. It yields the protein CASSQEPGGVQGEQFF. The chain couples TRBV4-3 to TRBJ2-1; the D gene is possibly TRBD2 (7 bases). The V end was cut by 0 bases, the J end by 10 bases, with 19 bases between. Germline V lookup: CDR1 LGHNA, CDR2 YSLEER. This CDR3 is built from 16 residues.

The V and J genes are TRBV15 and TRBJ1-5; 9 nucleotides align to TRBD1. The J segment lost 7 bases and the V segment lost 1 base, leaving 8 bases of the junction unmatched. The CDR3 extends over 16 amino acids. Germline V gene data show CDR1 as LNHNV and CDR2 as YYDKDF (reference sequence). The CDR3 region has the DNA TGTGCCACCAGCAGAGCCGGGACAGGGAGTGCACAGCCCCAGCATTTT. This translates into CATSRAGTGSAQPQHF.

Worth noting for this clone: The DNA is left out, because the CDR3 cannot be placed on it with certainty; the CDR3 is given as TCRdb lists it. The V gene is TRBV9, the J gene TRBJ1-3; the table assigns TRBD1, which was not confirmed against the DNA. Termini included, the CDR3 measures 14 amino acids. The germline CDR1 and CDR2 sequences are SGDLS and YYNGEE. CDR3 protein: CASGQGGTGNTIYF.

V is TRBV7-2 and J is TRBJ1-3; D unresolved. Germline CDR1 and CDR2: SGHTA and FQGNSA. Between the trimmed V and J ends, which lost 4 bases and 1 base, there was a span of 17 bases. CDR3 length: 17 amino acids. Written as DNA, the CDR3 is TGTGCCAGCAGCTCGCGCGACAACCTGGTTTCTGGAAACACCATATATTTT. Protein sequence: CASSSRDNLVSGNTIYF.

The chain joins TRBV27 to TRBJ2-3, with TRBD2 matching 10 bases. CDR1 MNHEY and CDR2 SMNVEV come from the germline V gene (reference sequence). V shed 6 bases, J shed 2 bases, and the junction held 11 bases outside the gene matches. This CDR3 has 17 residues. The CDR3 spells CASSSAGLAANTDTQYF. For the CDR3, the DNA is TGTGCCAGCAGCTCAGCTGGACTAGCGGCGAACACAGATACGCAGTATTTT.

The chain links TRBV7-2 to TRBJ1-5; 9 bases fit TRBD1. This CDR3 has 17 amino acids. CDR1 SGHTA and CDR2 FQGNSA come from the germline V gene. The V segment lost 1 base and the J segment 6 bases; nucleotides outside the gene matches: 10. CDR3 in amino acids: CASSLGYQDRGFQPQHF. In DNA, the CDR3 is TGTGCCAGCAGCTTAGGGTATCAGGACAGGGGTTTTCAGCCCCAGCATTTT.

This clone was detected once. V is TRBV6-5 and J is TRBJ2-3, with D tentatively TRBD1 (5 bases). Trimming pared 0 bases from V and 0 bases from J, leaving 10 bases between. CDR1 and CDR2 from the germline V gene are MNHEY and SVGAGI. This CDR3 region has 16 residues. The CDR3 spells CASSYSGAYSTDTQYF. The CDR3 nucleotides are TGTGCCAGCAGTTACTCAGGGGCCTATAGCACAGATACGCAGTATTTT.

The rearrangement uses TRBV27 and TRBJ2-7; 10 nucleotides line up with TRBD2. After removal of 3 bases from V and 2 bases from J, the junction contained 4 bases not matched to a gene. Germline V gene lookup returns CDR1 MNHEY and CDR2 SMNVEV (reference sequence). This CDR3 comprises 15 residues. The CDR3 DNA reads as TGTGCCAGCAGTTTTACTAGCGGGGCAACCTACGAGCAGTACTTC. As protein: CASSFTSGATYEQYF.